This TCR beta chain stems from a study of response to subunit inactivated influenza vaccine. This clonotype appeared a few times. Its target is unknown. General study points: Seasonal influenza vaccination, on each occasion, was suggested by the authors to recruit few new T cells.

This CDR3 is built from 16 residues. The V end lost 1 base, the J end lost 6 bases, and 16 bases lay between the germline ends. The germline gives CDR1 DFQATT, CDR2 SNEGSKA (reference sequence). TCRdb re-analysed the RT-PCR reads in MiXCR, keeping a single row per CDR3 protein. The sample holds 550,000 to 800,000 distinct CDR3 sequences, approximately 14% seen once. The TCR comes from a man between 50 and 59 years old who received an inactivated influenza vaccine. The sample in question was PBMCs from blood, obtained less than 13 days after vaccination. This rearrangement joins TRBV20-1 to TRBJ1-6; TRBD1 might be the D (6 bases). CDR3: CSARATGLNFNSPLHF. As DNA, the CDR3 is TGCAGTGCTAGAGCCACAGGGTTAAATTTTAATTCACCCCTCCACTTT.